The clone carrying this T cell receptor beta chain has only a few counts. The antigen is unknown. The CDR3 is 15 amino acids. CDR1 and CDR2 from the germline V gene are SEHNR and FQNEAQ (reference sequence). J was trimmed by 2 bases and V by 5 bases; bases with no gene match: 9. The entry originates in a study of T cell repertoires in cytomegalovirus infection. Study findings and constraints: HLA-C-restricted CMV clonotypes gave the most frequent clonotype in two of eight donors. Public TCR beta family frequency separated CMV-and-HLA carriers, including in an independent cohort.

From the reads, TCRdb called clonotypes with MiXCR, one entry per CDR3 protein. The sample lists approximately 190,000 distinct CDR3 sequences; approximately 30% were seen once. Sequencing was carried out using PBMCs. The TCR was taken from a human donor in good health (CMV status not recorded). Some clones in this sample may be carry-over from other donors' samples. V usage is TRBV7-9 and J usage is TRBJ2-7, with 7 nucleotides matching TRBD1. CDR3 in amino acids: CASSPQGQITYEQYF. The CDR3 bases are TGTGCCAGCAGCCCACAGGGACAGATTACCTACGAGCAGTACTTC.